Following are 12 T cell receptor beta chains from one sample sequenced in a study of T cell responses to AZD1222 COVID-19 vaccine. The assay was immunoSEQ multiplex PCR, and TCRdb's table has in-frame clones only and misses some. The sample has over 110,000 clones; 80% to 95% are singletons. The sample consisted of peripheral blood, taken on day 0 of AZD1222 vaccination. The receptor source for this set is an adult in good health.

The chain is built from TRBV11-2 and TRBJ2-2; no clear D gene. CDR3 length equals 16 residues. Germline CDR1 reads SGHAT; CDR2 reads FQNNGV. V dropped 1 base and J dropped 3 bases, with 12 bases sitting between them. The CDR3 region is CASSLGVRYYTGELFF. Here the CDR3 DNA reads TGTGCCAGCAGCTTAGGTGTCCGTTATTACACCGGGGAGCTGTTTTTT.

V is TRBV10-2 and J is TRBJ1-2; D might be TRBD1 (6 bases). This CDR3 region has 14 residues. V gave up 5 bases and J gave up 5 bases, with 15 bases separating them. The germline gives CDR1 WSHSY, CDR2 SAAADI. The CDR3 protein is CASSPQGRGYGYTF. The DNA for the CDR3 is TGCGCCAGCAGTCCACAGGGCCGGGGGTATGGCTACACCTTC.

CDR3 nucleotide sequence: TGTGCCAGCATGAGGCGGAGCGGGTCCTACGAGCAGTACTTC. Its translation: CASMRRSGSYEQYF. The chain uses TRBV7-2 and TRBJ2-7; D may be TRBD2 (6 bases). Germline-derived CDR1 and CDR2 are SGHTA and FQGNSA. V was clipped by 7 bases and J by 1 base, with 14 bases between them. This CDR3 comprises 14 residues.

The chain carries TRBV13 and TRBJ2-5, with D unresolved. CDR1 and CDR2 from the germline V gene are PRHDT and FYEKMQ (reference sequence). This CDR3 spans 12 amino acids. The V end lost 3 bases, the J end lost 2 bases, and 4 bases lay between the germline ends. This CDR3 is CASSFGQETQYF. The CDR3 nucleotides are TGTGCCAGCAGCTTCGGGCAAGAGACCCAGTACTTC. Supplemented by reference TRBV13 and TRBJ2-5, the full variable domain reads AAGVIQSPRHLIKEKRETATLKCYPIPRHDTVYWYQQGPGQDPQFLISFYEKMQSDKGSIPDRFSAQQFSDYHSELNMSSLELGDSALYFCASSFGQETQYFGPGTRLLVL.

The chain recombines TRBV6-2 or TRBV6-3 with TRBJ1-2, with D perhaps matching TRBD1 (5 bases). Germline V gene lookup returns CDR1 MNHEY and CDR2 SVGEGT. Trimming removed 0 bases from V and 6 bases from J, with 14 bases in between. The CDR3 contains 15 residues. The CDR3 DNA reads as TGTGCCAGCAGTTACTCGGGGGTAAGGACGGATGGCTACACCTTC. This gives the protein CASSYSGVRTDGYTF.

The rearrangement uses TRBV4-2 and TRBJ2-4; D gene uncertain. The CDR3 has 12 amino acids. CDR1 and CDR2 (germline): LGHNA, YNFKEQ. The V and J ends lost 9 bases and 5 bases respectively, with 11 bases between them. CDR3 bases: TGTGCCAGACCGGGTGGCCAAAACATTCAGTACTTC. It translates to CARPGGQNIQYF.

DNA for the CDR3: TGTGCCAGCGGCCAACGAGGGGGAAATTCACCCCTCCACTTT. Translated: CASGQRGGNSPLHF. This chain joins TRBV11-2 and TRBJ1-6; a possible D gene is TRBD1 (6 bases). Trimming removed 8 bases at V and 7 bases at J, with 15 bases between. The CDR3 loop spans 14 amino acids. Germline V gives CDR1 SGHAT, CDR2 FQNNGV.

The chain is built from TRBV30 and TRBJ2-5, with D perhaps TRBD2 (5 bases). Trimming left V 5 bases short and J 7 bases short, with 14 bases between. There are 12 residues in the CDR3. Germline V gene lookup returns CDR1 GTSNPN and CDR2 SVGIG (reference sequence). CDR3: CAWGVLGGTQYF. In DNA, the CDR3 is TGTGCCTGGGGAGTTTTAGGAGGGACCCAGTACTTC.

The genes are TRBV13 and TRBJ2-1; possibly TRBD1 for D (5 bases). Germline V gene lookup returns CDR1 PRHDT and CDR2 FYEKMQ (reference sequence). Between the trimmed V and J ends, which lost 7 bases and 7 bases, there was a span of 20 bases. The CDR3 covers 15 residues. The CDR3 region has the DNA TGTGCCAGCAAGAAAAAGGGCTACAAGGGGAATGAGCAGTTCTTC. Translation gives CASKKKGYKGNEQFF.

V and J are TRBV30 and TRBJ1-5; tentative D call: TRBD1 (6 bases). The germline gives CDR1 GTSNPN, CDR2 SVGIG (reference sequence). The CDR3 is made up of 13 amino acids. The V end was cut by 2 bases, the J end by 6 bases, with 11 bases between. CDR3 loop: CAWSRSGVQPQHF. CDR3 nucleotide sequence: TGTGCCTGGAGTCGGTCAGGGGTTCAGCCCCAGCATTTT.

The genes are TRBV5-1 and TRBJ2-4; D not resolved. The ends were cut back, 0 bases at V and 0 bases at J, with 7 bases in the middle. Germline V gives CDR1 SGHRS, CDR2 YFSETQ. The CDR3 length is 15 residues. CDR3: CASSLGLLAKNIQYF. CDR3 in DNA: TGCGCCAGCAGCTTGGGCCTTCTAGCCAAAAACATTCAGTACTTC.

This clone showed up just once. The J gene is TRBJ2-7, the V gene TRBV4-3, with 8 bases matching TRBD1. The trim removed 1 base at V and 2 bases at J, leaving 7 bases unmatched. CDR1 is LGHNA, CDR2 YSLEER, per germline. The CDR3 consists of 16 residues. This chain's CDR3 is CASSQAGTGLPYEQYF. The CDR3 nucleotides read TGCGCCAGCAGCCAAGCCGGGACAGGACTACCCTACGAGCAGTACTTC.